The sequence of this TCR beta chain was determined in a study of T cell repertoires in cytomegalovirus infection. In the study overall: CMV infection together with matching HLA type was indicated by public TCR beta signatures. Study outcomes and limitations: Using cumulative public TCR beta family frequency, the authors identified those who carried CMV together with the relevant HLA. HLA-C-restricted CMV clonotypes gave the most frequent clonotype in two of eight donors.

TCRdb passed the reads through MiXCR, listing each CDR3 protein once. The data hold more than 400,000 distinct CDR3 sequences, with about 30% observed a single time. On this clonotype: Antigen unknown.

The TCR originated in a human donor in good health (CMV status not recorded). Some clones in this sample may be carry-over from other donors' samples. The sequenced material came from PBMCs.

This chain's CDR3 is CASIGRAPFVWYF. CDR3 bases: TGTGCCAGCATTGGACGGGCCCCGTTTGTTTGGTACTTC. The V call is TRBV28, the J call TRBJ2-4; D uncertain. V gave up 7 bases and J gave up 15 bases, with 22 bases separating them. This CDR3 region has 13 residues. Germline V gene data show CDR1 as MDHEN and CDR2 as SYDVKM.